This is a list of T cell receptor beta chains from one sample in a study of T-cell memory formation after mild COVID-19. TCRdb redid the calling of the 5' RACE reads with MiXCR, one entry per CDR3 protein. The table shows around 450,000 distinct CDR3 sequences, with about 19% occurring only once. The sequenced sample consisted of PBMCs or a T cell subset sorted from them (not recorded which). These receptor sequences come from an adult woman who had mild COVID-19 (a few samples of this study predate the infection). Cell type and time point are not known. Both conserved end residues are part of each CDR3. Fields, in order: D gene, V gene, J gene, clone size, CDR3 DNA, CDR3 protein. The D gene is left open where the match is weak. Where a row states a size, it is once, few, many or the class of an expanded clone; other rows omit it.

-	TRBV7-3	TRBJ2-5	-	TGTGCCAGCAGCCCACGGGGCAGGCCGGGGGAGACCCAGTACTTC	CASSPRGRPGETQYF
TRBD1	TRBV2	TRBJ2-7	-	TGTGCCAGCAGTGGGGAGACAGGGGGCTACGAGCAGTACTTC	CASSGETGGYEQYF
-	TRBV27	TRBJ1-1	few	TGTGCCAGCAGTTTATATAGGGGGAACACTGAAGCTTTCTTT	CASSLYRGNTEAFF
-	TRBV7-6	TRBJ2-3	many	TGTGCCAGCAACCAAGGGGGAACAGATACGCAGTATTTT	CASNQGGTDTQYF
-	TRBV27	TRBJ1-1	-	TGTGCCAGTGGGCGTCGTGGACGGACGAACACTGAAGCTTTCTTT	CASGRRGRTNTEAFF
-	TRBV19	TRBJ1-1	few	TGTGCCAGTAGTATCCAGGGAGGGGCTGAAGCTTTCTTT	CASSIQGGAEAFF
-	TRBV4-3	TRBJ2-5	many	TGCGCCAGCAGCCCTGGGACCCTCCAAGAGACCCAGTACTTC	CASSPGTLQETQYF
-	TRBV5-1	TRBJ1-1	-	TGCGCCAGCAGAAGAACCTTTACGGGGACTGAAGCTTTCTTT	CASRRTFTGTEAFF
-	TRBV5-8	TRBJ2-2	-	TGTGCCAGCAGCTTTTGGGTATCTAAGAACACCGGGGAGCTGTTTTTT	CASSFWVSKNTGELFF
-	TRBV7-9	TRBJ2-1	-	TGTGCCAGCAGCCAGAGCTGGGCCTCCTACAATGAGCAGTTCTTC	CASSQSWASYNEQFF
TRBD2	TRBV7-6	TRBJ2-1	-	TGTGCCAGCAGCTTAGCGCCTAGCGGGATCCGATCTGAGCAGTTCTTC	CASSLAPSGIRSEQFF
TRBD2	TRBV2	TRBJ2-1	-	TGTGCCAGCAGTGCGACTAGCGGGAGTTGGAATGAGCAGTTCTTC	CASSATSGSWNEQFF
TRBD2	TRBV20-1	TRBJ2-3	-	TGCAGTGCTAGAGATTCGGACCCCCTTCTGAGCGGGGGGGCCGATACGCAGTATTTT	CSARDSDPLLSGGADTQYF
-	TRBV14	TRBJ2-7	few	TGTGCCAGCAGCCAGCTTACCAACGAGCAGTACTTC	CASSQLTNEQYF
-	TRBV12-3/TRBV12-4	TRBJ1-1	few	TGTGCCAGCACCCGAGGACATGGAGGGAACACTGAAGCTTTCTTT	CASTRGHGGNTEAFF
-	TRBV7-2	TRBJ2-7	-	TGTGCCAGCAGCTTACATCGGACGGGAGTGGGCGGCGAGCAGTACTTC	CASSLHRTGVGGEQYF
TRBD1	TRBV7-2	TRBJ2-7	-	TGTGCCAGCAGTTTAGGACAGGGCTTAGACTACGAGCAGTACTTC	CASSLGQGLDYEQYF
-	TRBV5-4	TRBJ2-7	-	TGTGCCAGCAGCTTGGGGGGATACGGGAACGAGCAGTACTTC	CASSLGGYGNEQYF
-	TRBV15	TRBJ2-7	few	TGTGCCACCAGCAACCAGTACGAGCAGTACTTC	CATSNQYEQYF
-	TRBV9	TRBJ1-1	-	TGTGCCAGCAGCCCCCCGAGTAGCACTGAAGCTTTCTTT	CASSPPSSTEAFF
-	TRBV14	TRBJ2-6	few	TGTGCCAGCAGCCACGGGGTGGAGGGGGATCTCTCTGGGGCCAACGTCCTGACTTTC	CASSHGVEGDLSGANVLTF
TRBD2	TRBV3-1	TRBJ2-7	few	TGTGCCAGCAGCCATTGGACTAGCGGGGGTAACGAGCAGTACTTC	CASSHWTSGGNEQYF
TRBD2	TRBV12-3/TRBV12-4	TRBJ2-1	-	TGTGCCAGCAGTTTACCCACTAGCGGGAAGGATGAGCAGTTCTTC	CASSLPTSGKDEQFF
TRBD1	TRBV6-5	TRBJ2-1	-	TGTGCCAGCAGTCCCGACAGGGGGCGGAACAATGAGCAGTTCTTC	CASSPDRGRNNEQFF
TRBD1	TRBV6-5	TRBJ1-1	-	TGTGCCAGCAGTTACGGGGGGACAGGGGGTACTGAAGCTTTCTTT	CASSYGGTGGTEAFF
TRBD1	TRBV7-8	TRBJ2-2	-	TGTGCCAGCAGCTACCACAGGGGCACCGGGGAGCTGTTTTTT	CASSYHRGTGELFF
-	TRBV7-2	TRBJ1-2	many	TGTGCCAGCAGCTTAGACCCCCAGCAGGGCGGCTACACCTTC	CASSLDPQQGGYTF
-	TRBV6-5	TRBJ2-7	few	TGTGCCAGCAGTTACTCGACCTCACGATACGAGCAGTACTTC	CASSYSTSRYEQYF
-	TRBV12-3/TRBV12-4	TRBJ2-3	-	TGTGCCAGCAGATCCATCGATAAGGGCACAGATACGCAGTATTTT	CASRSIDKGTDTQYF
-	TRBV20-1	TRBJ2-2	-	TGCAGTGCTAGAGTCCAAGGTTATGCAGGGGAAATCACCGGGGAGCTGTTTTTT	CSARVQGYAGEITGELFF
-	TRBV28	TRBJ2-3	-	TGTGCCAGCAGTCCCCGGGCCCTAATGGTAGATACGCAGTATTTT	CASSPRALMVDTQYF
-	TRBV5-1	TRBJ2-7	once	TGCGCCAGCAGAGGTGAGCGTTACGAGCAGTACTTC	CASRGERYEQYF
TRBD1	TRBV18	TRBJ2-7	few	TGTGCCAGCTCACCAGCAGGACAGGGTTATTGGGACGAGCAGTACTTC	CASSPAGQGYWDEQYF
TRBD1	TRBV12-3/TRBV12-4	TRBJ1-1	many	TGTGCCAGCAGACCGACAGGGAGGGGCACTGAAGCTTTCTTT	CASRPTGRGTEAFF
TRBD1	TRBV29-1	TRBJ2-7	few	TGCAGCGGTGACAGGGAGAATGGCGAGCAGTACTTC	CSGDRENGEQYF
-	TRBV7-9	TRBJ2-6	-	TGTGCCAGCAGCCCTCTTACTTTCTCTGGGGCCAACGTCCTGACTTTC	CASSPLTFSGANVLTF
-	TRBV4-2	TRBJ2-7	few	TGTGCCAGCAGTAATCTATGGGGGACCTCCTCCTACGAGCAGTACTTC	CASSNLWGTSSYEQYF
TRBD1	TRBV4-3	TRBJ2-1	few	TGCGCCAGCAGCCGTTCGGGACAGCGATCCTACAATGAGCAGTTCTTC	CASSRSGQRSYNEQFF
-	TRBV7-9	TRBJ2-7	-	TGTGCCAGCAGCCCTTCCCGGGGGCGGGGTACCTACGAGCAGTACTTC	CASSPSRGRGTYEQYF
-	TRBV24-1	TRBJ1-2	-	TGTGCCACCAGTGATACTAACAGGAACTATGGCTACACCTTC	CATSDTNRNYGYTF